Each of the 24 T cell receptor beta chains below was sequenced from the same sample in a study of blood T cell repertoires in COVID-19. Profiled with immunoSEQ multiplex PCR; TCRdb holds only in-frame clones, not every one. The sample carries just over 650,000 clones, about 87% recorded once. The sequenced material came from peripheral blood. The receptors here all came from a woman under 30 with acute or convalescent COVID-19.

The V gene is TRBV24-1, the J gene TRBJ2-3, with D uncertain. This CDR3 has 13 residues. With 2 bases removed from V and 2 bases from J, the gap between germline ends came to 4 bases. Germline CDR1 and CDR2: KGHDR and SFDVKD. CDR3 sequence (DNA): TGTGCCACCAGTGATTCCAACACAGATACGCAGTATTTT. Protein sequence: CATSDSNTDTQYF.

This clone was seen a single time. This rearrangement joins TRBV6-5 to TRBJ1-4, with D perhaps TRBD1 (6 bases). The germline V gene has CDR1 MNHEY and CDR2 SVGAGI. Deletions cut 6 bases from V and 0 bases from J, with 11 bases between. CDR3 length equals 15 residues. CDR3 coding DNA: TGTGCCAGCAGCCTGGGACATCCAACTAATGAAAAACTGTTTTTT. This encodes CASSLGHPTNEKLFF.

This clone was recorded once. The chain joins TRBV7-9 to TRBJ2-3; 9 bases line up with TRBD1. CDR3 length equals 16 residues. With 0 bases clipped from V and 1 base from J, the junction kept 2 bases outside the gene matches. Germline V gives CDR1 SEHNR, CDR2 FQNEAQ (reference sequence). In nucleotides, the CDR3 is TGTGCCAGCAGCTTAGCAACAGGGGGCGGCACAGATACGCAGTATTTT. It encodes CASSLATGGGTDTQYF.

Worth noting for this clone: The sample contains more than one DNA sequence encoding this CDR3. The chain joins TRBV18 to TRBJ1-1; TRBD1 is a possible D gene (5 bases). The CDR3 sequence is 13 residues long. The germline gives CDR1 KGHSH, CDR2 LQKENI. With 3 bases removed from V and 4 bases from J, the gap between germline ends came to 9 bases. The CDR3 sequence: CASSPLGGTEAFF. The CDR3 coding sequence is TGTGCCAGCTCACCTCTCGGGGGCACTGAAGCTTTCTTT.

This chain links TRBV6-4 with TRBJ1-2; D possibly corresponds to TRBD1 (6 bases). The CDR3 totals 17 residues. From germline, CDR1 is MRHNA and CDR2 SNTAGT. V gave up 1 base and J gave up 2 bases, with 17 bases separating them. The CDR3 here is CASSDLTWAGENYGYTF. CDR3 coding DNA: TGTGCCAGCAGTGACTTAACTTGGGCAGGGGAAAACTATGGCTACACCTTC.

This sequence joins TRBV3-1 (or the pseudogene TRBV3-2) and TRBJ1-5; no firm D call. Germline V gene lookup returns CDR1 LGHDT and CDR2 YNNKEL (reference sequence). The CDR3 is made up of 14 amino acids. V shed 4 bases and J shed 1 base, with 8 bases lying between them. In DNA form, the CDR3 reads TGTGCCAGCAGCCTTGGCCTCAGCAATCAGCCCCAGCATTTT. Amino acids: CASSLGLSNQPQHF.

As to this clone: This same CDR3 is encoded by further DNA sequences in the sample. The chain has TRBV5-6 and TRBJ1-2; unclear D gene. The CDR3 totals 12 residues. Germline lookup yields CDR1 SGHDT and CDR2 YYEEEE. The V gene lost 1 base and the J gene lost 3 bases, with 4 bases spanning the gap. The CDR3 sequence is CASSLTDYGYTF. The DNA for the CDR3 is TGTGCCAGCAGCTTGACTGACTATGGCTACACCTTC.

This chain joins TRBV11-2 and TRBJ1-6; D gene unclear. Germline-derived CDR1 and CDR2 are SGHAT and FQNNGV. This CDR3 has 14 amino acids. Between the trimmed V and J ends, which lost 4 bases and 2 bases, there was a span of 6 bases. The CDR3 DNA is TGTGCCAGCAGCTCATTCCCCTATAATTCACCCCTCCACTTT. Its protein product is CASSSFPYNSPLHF.

The chain carries TRBV12-3 or TRBV12-4 and TRBJ2-7; weak D call: TRBD1 (5 bases). Trimming left V 5 bases short and J 2 bases short, with 7 bases between. The CDR3 has 12 residues. CDR3 region: CASSPDTYEQYF. CDR3 DNA sequence: TGTGCCAGCAGTCCGGACACCTACGAGCAGTACTTC.

This chain joins TRBV18 and TRBJ1-5, with a weak D call TRBD1 (5 bases). Between the trimmed V and J ends, which lost 2 bases and 3 bases, there was a span of 8 bases. The CDR3 is made up of 14 amino acids. The germline V gene has CDR1 KGHSH and CDR2 LQKENI. Here the CDR3 reads CASSPGGVNQPQHF. The DNA for the CDR3 is TGTGCCAGCTCACCAGGAGGGGTCAATCAGCCCCAGCATTTT.

The chain couples TRBV18 to TRBJ1-1; D is uncertain. This CDR3 contains 16 residues. V was pared by 4 bases and J by 0 bases, with 15 bases between. Germline V lookup: CDR1 KGHSH, CDR2 LQKENI. The CDR3 loop reads CASSRGRSIMNTEAFF. CDR3 nucleotides: TGTGCCAGCTCACGAGGGAGGAGCATCATGAACACTGAAGCTTTCTTT.

This chain joins TRBV19 and TRBJ2-6; D is possibly TRBD1 (6 bases). Trimming left V 7 bases short and J 12 bases short, with 16 bases between. CDR3 length: 13 residues. Germline assignment: CDR1 LNHDA and CDR2 SQIVND (reference sequence). The CDR3 region is CASTRTGIRVLTF. Here the CDR3 DNA reads TGTGCCAGTACCCGAACAGGGATCCGCGTCCTGACTTTC.

J is TRBJ1-1 and V is TRBV30; TRBD1 agrees at 9 bases. Germline assignment: CDR1 GTSNPN and CDR2 SVGIG (reference sequence). The CDR3 covers 12 residues. V was clipped by 5 bases and J by 7 bases; unmatched bases: 5. The CDR3 loop reads CAWLDRGLEAFF. The CDR3, as DNA: TGTGCCTGGCTGGACAGGGGACTTGAAGCTTTCTTT. Together with reference TRBV30 and TRBJ1-1, the CDR3 gives the full variable domain: SQTIHQWPATLVQPVGSPLSLECTVEGTSNPNLYWYRQAAGRGLQLLFYSVGIGQISSEVPQNLSASRPQDRQFILSSKKLLLSDSGFYLCAWLDRGLEAFFGQGTRLTVV.

The chain is built from TRBV29-1 and TRBJ1-1, with D possibly matching TRBD1 (6 bases). Germline V CDR1 and CDR2: SQVTM, ANQGSEA. This CDR3 region has 13 residues. V was shortened by 0 bases and J by 8 bases, with 13 bases between the two germline ends. The CDR3 region has the DNA TGCAGCGTTGAAGATCAGGGGCCTGGCGAAGCTTTCTTT. Translation gives CSVEDQGPGEAFF.

This chain joins TRBV28 and TRBJ2-1; 10 bases fit TRBD2. Germline V gene lookup returns CDR1 MDHEN and CDR2 SYDVKM. The junction had 5 bases not matched to a gene; V was cut back by 9 bases and J by 3 bases. The CDR3 runs 14 residues. The CDR3: CASIRLAGYNEQFF. The CDR3 bases are TGTGCCAGTATTAGACTAGCGGGCTACAATGAGCAGTTCTTC.

The J gene is TRBJ2-3, the V gene TRBV18, with TRBD1 matching 10 bases. This CDR3 is 15 amino acids long. Germline V gene lookup returns CDR1 KGHSH and CDR2 LQKENI. Germline trimming cut 6 bases from V and 6 bases from J; bases unmatched to any gene: 9. DNA of the CDR3: TGTGCCAGCTCCCTCAGGACAGGGGGAATCGATACGCAGTATTTT. It translates to CASSLRTGGIDTQYF. The full variable domain, rest sourced from reference TRBV18 and TRBJ2-3, is NAGVMQNPRHLVRRRGQEARLRCSPMKGHSHVYWYRQLPEEGLKFMVYLQKENIIDESGMPKERFSAEFPKEGPSILRIQQVVRGDSAAYFCASSLRTGGIDTQYFGPGTRLTVL.

As concerns this clone: Other DNA sequences of this sample code for an identical CDR3. The chain joins TRBV9 to TRBJ2-7; D perhaps matches TRBD2 (6 bases). Trimming took off 0 bases at V and 2 bases at J, with 6 bases between the two ends. CDR1 SGDLS and CDR2 YYNGEE come from the germline V gene. The CDR3 sequence is 13 residues long. CDR3 DNA: TGTGCCAGCAGCGTAGCGGGAGCCTACGAGCAGTACTTC. It codes for CASSVAGAYEQYF.

This chain links TRBV27 with TRBJ2-2, with a weak D call TRBD1 (6 bases). The germline CDR1 and CDR2 sequences are MNHEY and SMNVEV (reference sequence). The ends were cut back, 5 bases at V and 7 bases at J, with 14 bases in the middle. The CDR3 contains 14 residues. In nucleotides, the CDR3 is TGTGCCAGCAGTACAGGGCTTGACATCGGGGAGCTGTTTTTT. This codes for CASSTGLDIGELFF.

The CDR3 coding sequence is TGTGCCAGTAGTACAGGGATTGTGCCCAATCAGCCCCAGCATTTT. Amino acids: CASSTGIVPNQPQHF. The rearrangement links TRBV19 to TRBJ1-5, with D perhaps TRBD1 (5 bases). In germline, CDR1 is LNHDA, CDR2 SQIVND (reference sequence). The CDR3 sequence is 15 residues long. V shed 4 bases and J shed 3 bases, with 13 bases lying between them.

V usage is TRBV3-1 (or the pseudogene TRBV3-2) and J usage is TRBJ2-1, with D unclear. With 1 base removed from V and 8 bases from J, the gap between germline ends came to 12 bases. CDR3 size: 14 residues. CDR1 is LGHDT, CDR2 YNNKEL, per germline (reference sequence). In nucleotides, the CDR3 is TGTGCCAGCAGCCAAGGACTCCGGTTGGATGAGCAGTTCTTC. This translates into CASSQGLRLDEQFF.

The CDR3 here is CATSDGTVFNQPQHF. The CDR3 DNA reads as TGTGCCACCAGTGATGGGACAGTGTTCAATCAGCCCCAGCATTTT. This chain joins TRBV24-1 and TRBJ1-5; 7 positions agree with TRBD1. This CDR3 has 15 amino acids. From germline, CDR1 is KGHDR and CDR2 SFDVKD. The V gene end was trimmed by 3 bases and the J gene end by 3 bases; junction bases not matched to a gene: 4.

This chain connects TRBV9 to TRBJ2-7, with D tentatively TRBD1 (6 bases). From germline, CDR1 is SGDLS and CDR2 YYNGEE. V lost 3 bases, J lost 4 bases, and 14 bases lay in between. The CDR3 is 14 residues long. The CDR3, as DNA: TGTGCCAGCAGCGACCGGGACATACCATACGAGCAGTACTTC. It codes for CASSDRDIPYEQYF.

The genes are TRBV6-5 and TRBJ2-7; 8 bases agree with TRBD2. CDR1 and CDR2 (germline): MNHEY, SVGAGI. V was clipped by 5 bases and J by 1 base; unmatched bases: 4. This CDR3 spans 14 amino acids. The CDR3 DNA follows: TGTGCCAGCAGTACCATAGCGGGGTCCTACGAGCAGTACTTC. This encodes CASSTIAGSYEQYF.

CDR3: CASSYSRDSYYGYTF. The CDR3 nucleotides read TGTGCCAGCAGTTACTCACGGGACAGTTACTATGGCTACACCTTC. The chain recombines TRBV6-5 with TRBJ1-2; 7 positions agree with TRBD1. Germline values: CDR1 MNHEY, CDR2 SVGAGI. The V gene end was trimmed by 0 bases and the J gene end by 3 bases; junction bases not matched to a gene: 4. This CDR3 contains 15 residues.